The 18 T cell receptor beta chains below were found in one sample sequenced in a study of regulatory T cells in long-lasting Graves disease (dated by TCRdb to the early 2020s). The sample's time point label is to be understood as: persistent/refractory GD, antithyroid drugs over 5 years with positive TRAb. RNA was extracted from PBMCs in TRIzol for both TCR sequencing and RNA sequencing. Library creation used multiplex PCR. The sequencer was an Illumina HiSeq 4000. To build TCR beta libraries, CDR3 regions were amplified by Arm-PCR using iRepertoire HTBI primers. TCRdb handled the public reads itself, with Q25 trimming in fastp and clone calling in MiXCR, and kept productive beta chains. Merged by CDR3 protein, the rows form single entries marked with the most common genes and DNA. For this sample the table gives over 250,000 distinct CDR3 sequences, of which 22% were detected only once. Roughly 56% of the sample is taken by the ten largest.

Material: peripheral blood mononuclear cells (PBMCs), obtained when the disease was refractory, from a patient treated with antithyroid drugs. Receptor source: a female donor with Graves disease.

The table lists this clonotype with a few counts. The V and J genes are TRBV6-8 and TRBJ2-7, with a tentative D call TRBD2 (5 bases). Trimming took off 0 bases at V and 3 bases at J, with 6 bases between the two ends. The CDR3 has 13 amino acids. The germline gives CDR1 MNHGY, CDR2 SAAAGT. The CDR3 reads CASSYSRDYEQYF. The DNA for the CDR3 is TGTGCCAGCAGTTACTCGAGGGACTACGAGCAGTACTTC.

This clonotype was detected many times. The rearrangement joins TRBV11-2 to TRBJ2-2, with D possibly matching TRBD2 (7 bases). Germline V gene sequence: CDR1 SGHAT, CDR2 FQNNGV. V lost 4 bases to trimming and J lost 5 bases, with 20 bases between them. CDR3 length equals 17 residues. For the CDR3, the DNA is TGTGCCAGCAGCTCTTCCTTAGCGGGCCAGGGGACCGGGGAGCTGTTTTTT. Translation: CASSSSLAGQGTGELFF.

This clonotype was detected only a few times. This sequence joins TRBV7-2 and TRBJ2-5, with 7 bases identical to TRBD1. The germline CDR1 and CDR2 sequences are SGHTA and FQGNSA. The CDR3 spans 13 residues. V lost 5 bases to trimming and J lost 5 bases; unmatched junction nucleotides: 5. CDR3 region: CASSQGVMETQYF. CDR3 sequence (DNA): TGTGCCAGCAGCCAGGGGGTGATGGAGACCCAGTACTTC.

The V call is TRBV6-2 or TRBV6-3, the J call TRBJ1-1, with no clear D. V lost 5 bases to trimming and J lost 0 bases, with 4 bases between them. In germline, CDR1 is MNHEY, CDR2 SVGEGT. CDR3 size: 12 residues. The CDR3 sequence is CASSHLNTEAFF. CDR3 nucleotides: TGTGCCAGCAGTCATTTGAACACTGAAGCTTTCTTT.

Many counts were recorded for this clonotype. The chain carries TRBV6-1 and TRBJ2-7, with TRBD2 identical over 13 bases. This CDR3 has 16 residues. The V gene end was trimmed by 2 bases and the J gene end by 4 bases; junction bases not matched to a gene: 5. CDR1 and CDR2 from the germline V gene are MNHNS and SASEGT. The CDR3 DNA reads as TGTGCCAGCAGTGAAAGGGGACTAGCGGGAACTTACGAGCAGTACTTC. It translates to CASSERGLAGTYEQYF.

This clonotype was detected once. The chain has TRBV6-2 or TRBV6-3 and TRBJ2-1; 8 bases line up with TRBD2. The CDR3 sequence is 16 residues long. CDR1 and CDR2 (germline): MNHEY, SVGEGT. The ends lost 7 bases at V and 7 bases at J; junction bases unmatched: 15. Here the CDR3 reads CASTDGGTRTQNEQFF. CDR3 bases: TGTGCCAGCACCGACGGGGGGACTAGGACCCAGAATGAGCAGTTCTTC.

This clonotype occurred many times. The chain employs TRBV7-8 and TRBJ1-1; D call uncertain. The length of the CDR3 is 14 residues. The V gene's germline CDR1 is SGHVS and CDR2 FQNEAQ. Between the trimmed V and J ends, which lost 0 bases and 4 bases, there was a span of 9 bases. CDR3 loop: CASSLALSGTEAFF. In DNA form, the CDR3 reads TGTGCCAGCAGCTTAGCTCTATCAGGCACTGAAGCTTTCTTT. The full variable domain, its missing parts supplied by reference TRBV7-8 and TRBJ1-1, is GAGVSQSPRYKVAKRGQDVALRCDPISGHVSLFWYQQALGQGPEFLTYFQNEAQLDKSGLPSDRFFAERPEGSVSTLKIQRTQQEDSAVYLCASSLALSGTEAFFGQGTRLTVV.

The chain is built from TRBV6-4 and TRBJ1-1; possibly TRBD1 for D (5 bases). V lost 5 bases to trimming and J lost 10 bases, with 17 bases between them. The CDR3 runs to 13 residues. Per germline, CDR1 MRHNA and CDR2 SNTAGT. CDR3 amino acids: CASSLRWGSPAFF. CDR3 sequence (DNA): TGTGCCAGCAGTCTACGGTGGGGGAGCCCAGCTTTCTTT.

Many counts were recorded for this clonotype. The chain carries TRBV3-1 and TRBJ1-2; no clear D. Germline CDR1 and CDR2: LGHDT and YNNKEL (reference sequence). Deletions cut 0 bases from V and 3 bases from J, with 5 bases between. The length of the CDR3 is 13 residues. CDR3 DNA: TGTGCCAGCAGCCAAGATACGGACTATGGCTACACCTTC. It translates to CASSQDTDYGYTF.

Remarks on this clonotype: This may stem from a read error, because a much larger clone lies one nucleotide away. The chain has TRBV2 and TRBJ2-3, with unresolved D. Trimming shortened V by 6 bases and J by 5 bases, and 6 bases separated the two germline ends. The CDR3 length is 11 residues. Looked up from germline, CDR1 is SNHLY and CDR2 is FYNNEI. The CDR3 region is CASSFRDTQYF. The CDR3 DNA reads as TGTGCCAGCAGCTTTAGAGATACGCAGTATTTT.

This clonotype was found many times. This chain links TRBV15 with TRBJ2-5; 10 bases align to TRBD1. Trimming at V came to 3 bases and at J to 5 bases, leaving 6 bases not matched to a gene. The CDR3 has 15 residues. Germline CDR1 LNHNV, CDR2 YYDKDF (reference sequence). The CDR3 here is CATSRDRGLEETQYF. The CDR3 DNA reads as TGTGCCACCAGCAGGGACAGGGGGTTAGAGGAGACCCAGTACTTC.

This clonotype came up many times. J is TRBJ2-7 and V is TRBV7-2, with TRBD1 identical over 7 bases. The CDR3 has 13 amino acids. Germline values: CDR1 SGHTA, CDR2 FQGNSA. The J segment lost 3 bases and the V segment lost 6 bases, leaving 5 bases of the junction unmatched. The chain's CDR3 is CASSWGQYYEQYF. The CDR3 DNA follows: TGTGCCAGCAGTTGGGGACAGTACTACGAGCAGTACTTC.

This CDR3 is CASSASQGAGYTF. CDR3 coding DNA: TGTGCCAGCAGCGCCTCACAGGGGGCGGGCTACACCTTC. The chain combines TRBV5-4 with TRBJ1-2; 9 bases agree with TRBD1. Looked up from germline, CDR1 is SGHNT and CDR2 is YYREEE (reference sequence). Trimming removed 4 bases from V and 8 bases from J; junction bases left unmatched: 6. The CDR3 is made up of 13 amino acids.

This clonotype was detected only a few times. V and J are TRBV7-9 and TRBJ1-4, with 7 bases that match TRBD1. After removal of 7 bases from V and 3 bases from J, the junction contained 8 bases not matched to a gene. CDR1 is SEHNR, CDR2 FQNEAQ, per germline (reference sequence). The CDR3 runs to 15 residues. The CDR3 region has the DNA TGTGCCAGCACTCCCATCGGGACAGCTAATGAAAAACTGTTTTTT. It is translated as CASTPIGTANEKLFF.

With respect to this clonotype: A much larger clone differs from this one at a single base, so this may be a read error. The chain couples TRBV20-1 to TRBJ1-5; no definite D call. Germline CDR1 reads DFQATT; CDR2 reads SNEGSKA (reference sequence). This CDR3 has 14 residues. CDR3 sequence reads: CSAASGQLNQPQHF. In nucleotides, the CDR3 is TGCAGCGCTGCGTCTGGTCAGCTCAATCAGCCCCAGCATTTT.

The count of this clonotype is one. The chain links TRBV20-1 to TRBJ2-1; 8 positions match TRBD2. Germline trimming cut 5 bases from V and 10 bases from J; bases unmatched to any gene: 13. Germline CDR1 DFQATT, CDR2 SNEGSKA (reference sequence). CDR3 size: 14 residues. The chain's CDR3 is CSAEGTSRLSEQFF. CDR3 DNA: TGCAGTGCTGAGGGGACTAGTCGGCTCTCCGAGCAGTTCTTC.

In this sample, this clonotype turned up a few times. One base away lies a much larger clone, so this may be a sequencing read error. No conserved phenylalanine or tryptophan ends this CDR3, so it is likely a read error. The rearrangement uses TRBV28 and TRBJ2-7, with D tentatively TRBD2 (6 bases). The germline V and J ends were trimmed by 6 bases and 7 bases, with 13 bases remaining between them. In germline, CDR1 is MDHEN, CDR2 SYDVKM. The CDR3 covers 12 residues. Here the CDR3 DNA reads TGTGCCAGCAGCCGCGGGGCAGGAGAGCAGTACCTC. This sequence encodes CASSRGAGEQYL.

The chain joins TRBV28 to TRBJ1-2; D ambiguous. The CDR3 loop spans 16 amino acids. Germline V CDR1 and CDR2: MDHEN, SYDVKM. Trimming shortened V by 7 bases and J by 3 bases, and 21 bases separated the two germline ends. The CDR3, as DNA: TGTGCCAGCAAATCGCGTCAGGCTGAGACTTACTATGGCTACACCTTC. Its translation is CASKSRQAETYYGYTF.